The 22 T cell receptor beta chains presented below share a single source sample, sequenced in a study of T cell responses to AZD1222 COVID-19 vaccine. Sequencing used immunoSEQ multiplex PCR; TCRdb keeps in-frame clones, though not all of them. The sample has tens of thousands of clones, 75% to 90% seen once. Sequencing was performed on peripheral blood, taken 28 days after the second AZD1222 dose. These receptors all stem from an adult who received the AZD1222 COVID-19 vaccine.

The count of this clone is one. V gene TRBV6-4 combines with J gene TRBJ1-1, with D unclear. This CDR3 is 15 amino acids long. Germline V lookup: CDR1 MRHNA, CDR2 SNTAGT. Trimming shortened V by 8 bases and J by 4 bases, and 20 bases separated the two germline ends. DNA of the CDR3: TGTGCCAGCTTTAAGGTCCGACCCCGGAGCACTGAAGCTTTCTTT. Residues: CASFKVRPRSTEAFF.

The chain employs TRBV20-1 and TRBJ1-2; D gene unclear. Germline CDR1 DFQATT, CDR2 SNEGSKA (reference sequence). This CDR3 has 11 residues. V was shortened by 5 bases and J by 4 bases, with 8 bases between the two germline ends. CDR3 sequence (DNA): TGCAGTGCTCAGAGCCCCTATGGCTACACCTTC. It is translated as CSAQSPYGYTF.

This clone was observed a single time. V is TRBV29-1 and J is TRBJ2-1; 8 nucleotides line up with TRBD1. The CDR3 is 14 amino acids. Germline V gene sequence: CDR1 SQVTM, CDR2 ANQGSEA. V lost 7 bases, J lost 3 bases, and 8 bases stayed unmatched. CDR3 in amino acids: CSANSGGNYNEQFF. The CDR3 DNA reads TGCAGCGCCAACTCAGGGGGCAACTACAATGAGCAGTTCTTC.

This chain links TRBV15 with TRBJ2-1; D ambiguous. The CDR3 sequence is 14 residues long. From germline, CDR1 is LNHNV and CDR2 YYDKDF (reference sequence). V lost 3 bases, J lost 6 bases, and 12 bases lay in between. This CDR3 is CATSSWGGFNEQFF. The CDR3 coding sequence is TGTGCCACCAGCAGTTGGGGTGGATTCAATGAGCAGTTCTTC.

This chain connects TRBV7-2 to TRBJ2-2; D is undetermined. Germline-derived CDR1 and CDR2 are SGHTA and FQGNSA. The CDR3 sequence is 16 residues long. V lost 2 bases and J 3 bases, leaving 13 bases between the germline ends. The CDR3 nucleotides read TGTGCCAGCAGCTTACGCTTAGAGTTTGACACCGGGGAGCTGTTTTTT. It yields the protein CASSLRLEFDTGELFF.

J is TRBJ1-1 and V is TRBV5-1; no definite D call. The CDR3 has 13 residues. Germline lookup yields CDR1 SGHRS and CDR2 YFSETQ. The V end lost 0 bases, the J end lost 1 base, and 4 bases lay between the germline ends. DNA of the CDR3: TGCGCCAGCAGCTTGGAGGAGAACACTGAAGCTTTCTTT. Translating gives CASSLEENTEAFF.

The chain is built from TRBV6-1 and TRBJ1-1; D possibly corresponds to TRBD1 (5 bases). V was cut by 6 bases and J by 1 base, with 18 bases left in between. Germline V lookup: CDR1 MNHNS, CDR2 SASEGT. This CDR3 region has 16 residues. The CDR3 coding sequence is TGTGCCAGCAGCGAATTGGGGACCTGGGGGAACACTGAAGCTTTCTTT. It encodes CASSELGTWGNTEAFF.

The sample holds a few counts of this clone. This sequence joins TRBV19 and TRBJ1-2, with D hard to call. This CDR3 spans 13 amino acids. Germline V gene lookup returns CDR1 LNHDA and CDR2 SQIVND (reference sequence). V dropped 1 base and J dropped 2 bases, with 5 bases sitting between them. CDR3 coding DNA: TGTGCCAGTAGTATAGCCCTAAACTATGGCTACACCTTC. Its translation: CASSIALNYGYTF.

V gene TRBV19 combines with J gene TRBJ1-5, with a tentative D call TRBD1 (6 bases). With 4 bases removed from V and 7 bases from J, the gap between germline ends came to 14 bases. CDR1 LNHDA and CDR2 SQIVND come from the germline V gene (reference sequence). This CDR3 is built from 14 residues. CDR3 loop: CASSTDRKKQPQHF. DNA of the CDR3: TGTGCCAGTAGTACCGACAGGAAGAAGCAGCCCCAGCATTTT.

The sample holds one count of this clone. This sequence joins TRBV28 and TRBJ2-7, with D hard to call. V lost 3 bases and J 0 bases, leaving 9 bases between the germline ends. In germline, CDR1 is MDHEN, CDR2 SYDVKM. The CDR3 has 14 amino acids. The CDR3 DNA reads TGTGCCAGCAGTTTTCAAGGGCCCTCCTACGAGCAGTACTTC. This translates into CASSFQGPSYEQYF.

The chain joins TRBV21-1 to TRBJ1-1. TRBV21-1 is labeled a pseudogene. This CDR3 has 13 residues. Here the CDR3 DNA reads TGTGCCAGCAGCAATCGGACGGCTGTGATGGCTTTCTTT. This translates into CASSNRTAVMAFF.

The chain uses TRBV2 and TRBJ1-1; 9 nucleotides agree with TRBD1. The germline CDR1 and CDR2 sequences are SNHLY and FYNNEI. The CDR3 length is 16 residues. V shed 7 bases and J 1 base; nucleotides not matched to a gene: 10. The CDR3 is CASNWDRVATNTEAFF. The CDR3 bases are TGTGCCAGCAATTGGGACAGGGTCGCAACGAACACTGAAGCTTTCTTT.

The V call is TRBV25-1, the J call TRBJ2-7, with 15 bases fitting TRBD2. The junction had 1 base not matched to a gene; V was cut back by 3 bases and J by 4 bases. This CDR3 contains 15 residues. Germline V gene sequence: CDR1 MGHDK, CDR2 SYGVNS. Here the CDR3 reads CASSDGTSGGYEQYF. The DNA for the CDR3 is TGTGCCAGCAGTGACGGGACTAGCGGGGGGTACGAGCAGTACTTC.

This chain uses TRBV6-5 with TRBJ1-3; 9 nucleotides align to TRBD1. The germline V gene has CDR1 MNHEY and CDR2 SVGAGI. The CDR3 extends over 14 amino acids. V was clipped by 6 bases and J by 11 bases; unmatched bases: 11. CDR3 DNA sequence: TGTGCCAGCAGAGCCGCGGACAGGGGTACCCCCATATATTTT. This translates into CASRAADRGTPIYF.

The chain links TRBV2 to TRBJ1-1; 8 nucleotides agree with TRBD1. The CDR3 sequence is 13 residues long. The junction had 6 bases not matched to a gene; V was cut back by 11 bases and J by 1 base. The V gene's germline CDR1 is SNHLY and CDR2 FYNNEI. CDR3 in amino acids: CAGSGTGNTEAFF. The CDR3, as DNA: TGTGCCGGCTCCGGGACAGGGAACACTGAAGCTTTCTTT. Supplemented by reference TRBV2 and TRBJ1-1, the full variable domain reads EPEVTQTPSHQVTQMGQEVILRCVPISNHLYFYWYRQILGQKVEFLVSFYNNEISEKSEIFDDQFSVERPDGSNFTLKIRSTKLEDSAMYFCAGSGTGNTEAFFGQGTRLTVV.

This clone came up a few times. This chain connects TRBV15 to TRBJ1-2; 8 bases are shared with TRBD1. CDR3 length: 15 residues. Germline lookup yields CDR1 LNHNV and CDR2 YYDKDF (reference sequence). The V and J ends lost 6 bases and 1 base, in that order; junction bases with no gene match: 7. DNA for the CDR3: TGTGCCACCAGTCCGGGACAGGTGATTAACTATGGCTACACCTTC. Translating gives CATSPGQVINYGYTF.

V usage is TRBV7-8 and J usage is TRBJ2-7; D gene uncertain. V dropped 5 bases and J dropped 4 bases, with 24 bases sitting between them. CDR3 length equals 17 residues. Germline V gives CDR1 SGHVS, CDR2 FQNEAQ. CDR3 sequence (DNA): TGTGCCAGCAGCGCCCTACGGTGGGATATCTTGGGTTACGAGCAGTACTTC. Encoded protein: CASSALRWDILGYEQYF. Combining the CDR3 with reference TRBV7-8 and TRBJ2-7 gives the whole variable domain GAGVSQSPRYKVAKRGQDVALRCDPISGHVSLFWYQQALGQGPEFLTYFQNEAQLDKSGLPSDRFFAERPEGSVSTLKIQRTQQEDSAVYLCASSALRWDILGYEQYFGPGTRLTVT.

This chain links TRBV21-1 with TRBJ1-5; TRBD1 is taken as the D call from the table, unchecked against the DNA. TRBV21-1 is deemed a pseudogene. There are 15 residues in the CDR3. DNA for the CDR3: TGTGCCAGCAGCACCAGGGGGGCTAGCAATCAGCCCCAGCATTTT. This encodes CASSTRGASNQPQHF.

The chain carries TRBV25-1 and TRBJ2-7, with TRBD1 matching 10 bases. The V gene end was trimmed by 4 bases and the J gene end by 0 bases; junction bases not matched to a gene: 6. This CDR3 is built from 16 residues. Germline loops: CDR1 MGHDK, CDR2 SYGVNS. The CDR3 DNA is TGTGCCAGCAGTGCTAAGACAGGGGGCCTCTCCTACGAGCAGTACTTC. Protein product: CASSAKTGGLSYEQYF.

The V gene is TRBV9, the J gene TRBJ1-1, with D possibly matching TRBD1 (5 bases). Germline values: CDR1 SGDLS, CDR2 YYNGEE. The V gene lost 0 bases and the J gene lost 8 bases, with 14 bases spanning the gap. The CDR3 has 14 residues. CDR3 DNA sequence: TGTGCCAGCAGCGTAGAGAGTTGGCAGGGAGAAGCTTTCTTT. It yields the protein CASSVESWQGEAFF.

V is TRBV10-3 and J is TRBJ1-1; D is unclear. The ends were cut back, 11 bases at V and 1 base at J, with 14 bases in the middle. The CDR3 is made up of 13 amino acids. CDR1 is ENHRY and CDR2 is SYGVKD in the germline V gene. The CDR3 spells CASSVGENTEAFF. DNA of the CDR3: TGTGCCTCATCGGTGGGAGAGAACACTGAAGCTTTCTTT.

The chain employs TRBV7-9 and TRBJ2-1; the D is unclear. The germline CDR1 and CDR2 sequences are SEHNR and FQNEAQ (reference sequence). Trimming took 2 bases from V and 10 from J, leaving 12 bases between them. CDR3 length: 13 amino acids. The CDR3 spells CASSLFFGYEQFF. CDR3 DNA: TGTGCCAGCAGCTTATTTTTTGGGTACGAGCAGTTCTTC.